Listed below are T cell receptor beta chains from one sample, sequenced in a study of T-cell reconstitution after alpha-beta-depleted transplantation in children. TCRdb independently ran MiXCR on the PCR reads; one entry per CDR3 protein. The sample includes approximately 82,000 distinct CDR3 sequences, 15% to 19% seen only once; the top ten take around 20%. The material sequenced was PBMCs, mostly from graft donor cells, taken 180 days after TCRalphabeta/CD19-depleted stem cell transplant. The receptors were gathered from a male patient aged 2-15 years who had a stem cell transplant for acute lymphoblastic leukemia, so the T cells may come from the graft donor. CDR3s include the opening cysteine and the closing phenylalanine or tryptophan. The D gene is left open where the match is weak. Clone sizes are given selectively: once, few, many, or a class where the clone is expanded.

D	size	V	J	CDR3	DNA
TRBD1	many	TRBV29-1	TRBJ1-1	CSVVETGAFNTEAFF	TGCAGCGTTGTCGAGACAGGGGCTTTCAACACTGAAGCTTTCTTT
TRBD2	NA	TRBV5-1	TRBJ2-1	CASSLRASGGAGNEQFF	TGCGCCAGCAGCTTGCGGGCTAGCGGGGGGGCAGGGAATGAGCAGTTCTTC
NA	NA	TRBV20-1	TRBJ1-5	CSFWGGTRGANQPQHF	TGCAGTTTTTGGGGGGGAACTCGGGGGGCGAATCAGCCCCAGCATTTT
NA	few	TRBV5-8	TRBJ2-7	CASSLMGAISYEQYF	TGTGCCAGCAGCTTAATGGGGGCGATCTCCTACGAGCAGTACTTC
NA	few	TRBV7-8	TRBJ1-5	CASSLVVNVDSNQPQHF	TGTGCCAGCAGCTTAGTCGTCAACGTGGATAGCAATCAGCCCCAGCATTTT
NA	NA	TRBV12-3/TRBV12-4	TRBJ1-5	CASSLSDDQPQHF	TGTGCCAGCAGTTTATCAGATGATCAGCCCCAGCATTTT
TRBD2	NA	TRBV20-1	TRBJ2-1	CPLRAAGDDNEQFF	TGCCCCCTCAGGGCAGCGGGGGACGACAATGAGCAGTTCTTC
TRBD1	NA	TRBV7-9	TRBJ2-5	CASSETGGTQETQYF	TGTGCCAGCAGCGAAACAGGGGGGACTCAAGAGACCCAGTACTTC
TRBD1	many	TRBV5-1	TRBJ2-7	CASSFVDPGQGYEQYF	TGCGCCAGCAGCTTTGTTGATCCGGGACAGGGCTACGAGCAGTACTTC
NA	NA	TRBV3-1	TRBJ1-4	CASRRDITNEKLFF	TGTGCCAGCAGGCGGGACATTACTAATGAAAAACTGTTTTTT
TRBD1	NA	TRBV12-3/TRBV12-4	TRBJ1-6	CASSARDRVRGSPLHF	TGTGCCAGCAGTGCCCGCGACAGGGTTCGGGGTTCACCCCTCCACTTT
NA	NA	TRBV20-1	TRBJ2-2	CSARGRSAGELFF	TGCAGTGCTAGGGGAAGGTCTGCCGGGGAGCTGTTTTTT
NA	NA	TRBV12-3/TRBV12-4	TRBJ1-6	CASSLPSGVAPLHF	TGTGCCAGCAGTTTACCGTCGGGTGTAGCACCCCTCCACTTT
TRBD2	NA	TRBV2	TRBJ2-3	CASSPRGAGGGSTDTQYF	TGTGCCAGCAGCCCAAGGGGAGCGGGGGGGGGTAGCACAGATACGCAGTATTTT
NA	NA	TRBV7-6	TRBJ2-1	CASSLAASSYNEQFF	TGTGCCAGCAGCTTGGCGGCGAGCTCCTACAATGAGCAGTTCTTC
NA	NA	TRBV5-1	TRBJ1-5	CASSPGSNQPQHF	TGCGCCAGCAGCCCGGGTAGCAATCAGCCCCAGCATTTT
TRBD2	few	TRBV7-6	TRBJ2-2	CASKEGASGGTNTGELFF	TGTGCCAGCAAAGAGGGGGCTAGCGGGGGTACGAACACCGGGGAGCTGTTTTTT
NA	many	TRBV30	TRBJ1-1	CAWTVIEAFF	TGTGCCTGGACCGTTATTGAAGCTTTCTTT
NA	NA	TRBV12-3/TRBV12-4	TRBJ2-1	CASSSGGSSYNEQFF	TGTGCCAGCAGTTCGGGCGGAAGCTCCTACAATGAGCAGTTCTTC
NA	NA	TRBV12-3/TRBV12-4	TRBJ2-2	CASSFWDGGELFF	TGTGCCAGCAGTTTCTGGGACGGCGGGGAGCTGTTTTTT
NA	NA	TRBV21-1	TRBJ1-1	CASSFRTGHTEAFF	TGTGCCAGCAGCTTCAGGACAGGACACACTGAAGCTTTCTTT
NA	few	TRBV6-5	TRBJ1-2	CASLSPGGSWGYTF	TGTGCCAGCCTCAGTCCTGGGGGAAGTTGGGGCTACACCTTC
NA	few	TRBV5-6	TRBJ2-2	CASRPSGTGELFF	TGTGCCAGCAGGCCGTCCGGCACCGGGGAGCTGTTTTTT
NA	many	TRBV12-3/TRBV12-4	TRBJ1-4	CASSLGPVEKLFF	TGTGCCAGCAGCCTCGGACCAGTCGAAAAACTGTTTTTT
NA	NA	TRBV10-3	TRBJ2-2	CAISDRGRRDTGELFF	TGTGCCATCAGTGACCGGGGACGCCGGGACACCGGGGAGCTGTTTTTT
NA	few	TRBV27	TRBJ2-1	CASSSYRNTYNEQFF	TGTGCCAGCAGTTCTTACAGGAATACCTACAATGAGCAGTTCTTC
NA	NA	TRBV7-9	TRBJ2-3	CASSPKDTQYF	TGTGCCAGCAGCCCCAAGGATACGCAGTATTTT
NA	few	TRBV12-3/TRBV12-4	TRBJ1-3	CASSLAGDSGNTIYF	TGTGCCAGCAGTTTAGCCGGGGATTCTGGAAACACCATATATTTT
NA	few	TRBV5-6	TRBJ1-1	CASSLTENTEAFF	TGTGCCAGCAGCTTGACAGAGAACACTGAAGCTTTCTTT
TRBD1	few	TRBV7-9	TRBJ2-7	CASSFPDRVNYEQYF	TGTGCCAGCAGCTTCCCGGACAGGGTCAACTACGAGCAGTACTTC
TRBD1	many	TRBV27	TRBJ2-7	CASSRQGVGEQYF	TGTGCCAGCAGCCGACAGGGGGTCGGCGAGCAGTACTTC
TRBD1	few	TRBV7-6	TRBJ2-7	CASSLETGGYEQYF	TGTGCCAGCAGCTTAGAGACAGGGGGATACGAGCAGTACTTC
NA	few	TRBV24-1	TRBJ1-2	CATSDKIGPNYGYTF	TGTGCCACCAGTGACAAAATCGGCCCTAACTATGGCTACACCTTC
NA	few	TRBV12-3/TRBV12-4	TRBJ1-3	CASTSFPGSGNTIYF	TGTGCCAGCACCTCATTCCCGGGATCTGGAAACACCATATATTTT
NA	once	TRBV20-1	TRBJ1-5	CSAVRDSNQPQHF	TGCAGTGCTGTCCGGGACAGCAATCAGCCCCAGCATTTT
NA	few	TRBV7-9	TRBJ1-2	CASSLNTGYTF	TGTGCCAGCAGCTTAAATACTGGCTACACCTTC
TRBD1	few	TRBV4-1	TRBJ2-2	CASSQRTGGTGELFF	TGCGCCAGCAGCCAGAGGACAGGGGGCACCGGGGAGCTGTTTTTT
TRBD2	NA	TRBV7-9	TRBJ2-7	CASSSLAGGPYEQYF	TGTGCCAGCAGCTCCCTTGCGGGGGGTCCCTACGAGCAGTACTTC
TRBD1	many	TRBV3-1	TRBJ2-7	CASSPTSSWTGIFRQYF	TGTGCCAGCAGCCCTACCTCCTCATGGACAGGGATCTTTAGGCAGTACTTC
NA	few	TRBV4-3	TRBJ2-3	CASSQDPGRGPTDTQYF	TGCGCCAGCAGCCAAGATCCTGGCCGGGGCCCCACAGATACGCAGTATTTT
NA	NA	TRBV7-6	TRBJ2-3	CASSLLTGTDTQYF	TGTGCCAGCAGCTTACTCACAGGGACAGATACGCAGTATTTT
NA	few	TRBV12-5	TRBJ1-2	CASGLVVPRLVGYGYTF	TGTGCTAGTGGTTTGGTAGTCCCCAGGCTGGTAGGCTATGGCTACACCTTC
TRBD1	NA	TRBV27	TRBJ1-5	CASSSGQGQNQPQHF	TGTGCCAGCAGCTCTGGACAGGGACAGAATCAGCCCCAGCATTTT
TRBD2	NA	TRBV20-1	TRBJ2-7	CSASTTSGGVYEQYF	TGCAGTGCTAGTACGACTAGCGGGGGGGTCTACGAGCAGTACTTC
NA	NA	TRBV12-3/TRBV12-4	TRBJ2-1	CASIGITESYNEQFF	TGTGCCAGTATTGGGATCACGGAGTCTTACAATGAGCAGTTCTTC
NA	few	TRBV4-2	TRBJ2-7	CASSQGRHAEQYF	TGTGCCAGCAGCCAAGGTCGACACGCCGAGCAGTACTTC
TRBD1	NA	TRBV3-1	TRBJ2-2	CASSPQPPGGSNTGELFF	TGTGCCAGCAGCCCGCAACCTCCAGGGGGCTCGAACACCGGGGAGCTGTTTTTT
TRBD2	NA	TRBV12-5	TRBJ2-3	CASGPGGTTDTQYF	TGTGCTAGTGGCCCCGGGGGGACCACAGATACGCAGTATTTT